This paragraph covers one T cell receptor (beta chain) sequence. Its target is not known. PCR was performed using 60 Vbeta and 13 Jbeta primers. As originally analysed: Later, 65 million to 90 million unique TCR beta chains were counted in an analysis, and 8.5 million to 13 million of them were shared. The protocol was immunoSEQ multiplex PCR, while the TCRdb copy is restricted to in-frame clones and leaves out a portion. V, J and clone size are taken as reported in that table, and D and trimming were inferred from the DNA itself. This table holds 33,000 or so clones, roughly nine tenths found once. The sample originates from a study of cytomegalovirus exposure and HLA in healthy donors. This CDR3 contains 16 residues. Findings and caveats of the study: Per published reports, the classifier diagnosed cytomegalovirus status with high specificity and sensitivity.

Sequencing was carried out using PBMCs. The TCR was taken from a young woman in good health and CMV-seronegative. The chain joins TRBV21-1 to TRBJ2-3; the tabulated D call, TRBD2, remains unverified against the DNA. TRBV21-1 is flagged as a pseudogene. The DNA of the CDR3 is TGTGCCAGCAGCAACAGACTAGCGGGCCCTACAGATACGCAGTATTTT. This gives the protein CASSNRLAGPTDTQYF.